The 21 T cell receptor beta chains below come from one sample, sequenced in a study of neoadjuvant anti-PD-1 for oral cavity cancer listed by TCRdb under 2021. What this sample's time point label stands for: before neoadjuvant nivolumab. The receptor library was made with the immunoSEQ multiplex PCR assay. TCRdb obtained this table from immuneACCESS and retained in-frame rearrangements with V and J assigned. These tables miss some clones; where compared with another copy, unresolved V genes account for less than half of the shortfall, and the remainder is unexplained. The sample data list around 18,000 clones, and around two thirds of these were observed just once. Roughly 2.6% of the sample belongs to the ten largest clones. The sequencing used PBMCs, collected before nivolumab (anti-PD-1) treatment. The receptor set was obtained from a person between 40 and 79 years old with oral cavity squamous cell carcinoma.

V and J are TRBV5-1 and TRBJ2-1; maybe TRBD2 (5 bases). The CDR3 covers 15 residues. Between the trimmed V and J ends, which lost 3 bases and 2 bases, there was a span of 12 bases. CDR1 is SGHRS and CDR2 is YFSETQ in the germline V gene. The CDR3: CASSSNLGAYNEQFF. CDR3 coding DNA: TGCGCCAGCAGCTCCAACCTCGGGGCCTACAATGAGCAGTTCTTC.

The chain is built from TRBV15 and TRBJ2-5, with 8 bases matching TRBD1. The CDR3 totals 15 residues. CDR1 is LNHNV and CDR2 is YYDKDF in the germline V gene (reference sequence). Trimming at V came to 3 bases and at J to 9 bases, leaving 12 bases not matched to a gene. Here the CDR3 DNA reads TGTGCCACCAGCAGCCGGACAGGGATCACCACGGCCCAGTACTTC. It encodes CATSSRTGITTAQYF.

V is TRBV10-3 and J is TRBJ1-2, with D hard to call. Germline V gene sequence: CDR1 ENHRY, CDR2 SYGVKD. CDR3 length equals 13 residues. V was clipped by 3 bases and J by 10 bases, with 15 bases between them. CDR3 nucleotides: TGTGCCATCAGTGACGCAGGCTGGTTTGTCTACACCTTC. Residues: CAISDAGWFVYTF.

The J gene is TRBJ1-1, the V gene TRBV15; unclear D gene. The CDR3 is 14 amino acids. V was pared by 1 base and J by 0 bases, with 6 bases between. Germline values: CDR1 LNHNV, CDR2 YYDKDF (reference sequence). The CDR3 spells CATSRGRVNTEAFF. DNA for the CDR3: TGTGCCACCAGCAGAGGGCGGGTGAACACTGAAGCTTTCTTT.

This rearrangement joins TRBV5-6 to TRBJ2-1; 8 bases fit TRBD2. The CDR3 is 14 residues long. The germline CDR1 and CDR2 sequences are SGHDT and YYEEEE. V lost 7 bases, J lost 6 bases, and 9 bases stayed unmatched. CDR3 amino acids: CASFRTSPANEQFF. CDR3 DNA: TGTGCCAGCTTTCGGACTAGCCCGGCCAATGAGCAGTTCTTC.

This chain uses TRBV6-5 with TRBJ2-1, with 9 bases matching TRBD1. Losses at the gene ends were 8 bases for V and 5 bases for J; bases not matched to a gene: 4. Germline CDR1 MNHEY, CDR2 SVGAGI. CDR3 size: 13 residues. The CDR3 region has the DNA TGTGCCAGCGGACAGGGGAGGGACAATGAGCAGTTCTTC. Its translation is CASGQGRDNEQFF.

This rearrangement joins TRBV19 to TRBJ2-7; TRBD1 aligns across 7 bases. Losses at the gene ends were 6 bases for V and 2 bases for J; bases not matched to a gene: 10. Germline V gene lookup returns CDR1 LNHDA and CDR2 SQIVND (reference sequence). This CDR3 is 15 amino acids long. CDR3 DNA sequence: TGTGCCAGTAGGAAACAAACAGGGGAGACCTACGAGCAGTACTTC. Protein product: CASRKQTGETYEQYF. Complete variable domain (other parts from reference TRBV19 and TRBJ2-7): DGGITQSPKYLFRKEGQNVTLSCEQNLNHDAMYWYRQDPGQGLRLIYYSQIVNDFQKGDIAEGYSVSREKKESFPLTVTSAQKNPTAFYLCASRKQTGETYEQYFGPGTRLTVT.

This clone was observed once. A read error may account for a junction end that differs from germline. DNA of the CDR3: TGTGTCAGCAGCTTGGGCCCCACCGGGGAGCTGTTTTTT. Protein: CVSSLGPTGELFF. The rearrangement joins TRBV5-5 to TRBJ2-2; unclear D gene. The CDR3 has 13 amino acids. Germline V gives CDR1 SGHKS, CDR2 YYEKEE (reference sequence).

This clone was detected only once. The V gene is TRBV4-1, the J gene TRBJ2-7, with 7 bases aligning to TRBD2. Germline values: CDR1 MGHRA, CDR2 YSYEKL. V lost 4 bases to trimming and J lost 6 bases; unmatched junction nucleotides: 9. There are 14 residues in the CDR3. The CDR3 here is CASSLPLGEGEQYF. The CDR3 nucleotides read TGCGCCAGCAGCCTACCCCTGGGGGAGGGCGAGCAGTACTTC.

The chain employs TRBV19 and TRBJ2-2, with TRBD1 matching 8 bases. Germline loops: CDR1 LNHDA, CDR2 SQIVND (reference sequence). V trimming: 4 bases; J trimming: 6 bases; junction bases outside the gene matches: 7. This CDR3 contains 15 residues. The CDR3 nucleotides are TGTGCCAGTAGTAACGACAGGGGAGGATCCGGGGAGCTGTTTTTT. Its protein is CASSNDRGGSGELFF.

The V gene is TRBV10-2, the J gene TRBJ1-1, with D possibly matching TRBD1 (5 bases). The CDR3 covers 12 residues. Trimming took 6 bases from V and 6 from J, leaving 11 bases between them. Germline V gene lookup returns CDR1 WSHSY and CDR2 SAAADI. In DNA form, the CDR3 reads TGCGCCAGCAGGGCAGGGTCCTCTGAAGCTTTCTTT. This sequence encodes CASRAGSSEAFF.

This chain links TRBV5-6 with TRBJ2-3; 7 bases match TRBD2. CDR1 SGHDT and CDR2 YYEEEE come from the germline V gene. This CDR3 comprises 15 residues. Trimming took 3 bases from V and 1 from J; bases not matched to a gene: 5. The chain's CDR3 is CASSWRAGGTDTQYF. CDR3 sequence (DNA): TGTGCCAGCAGCTGGCGGGCGGGGGGCACAGATACGCAGTATTTT.

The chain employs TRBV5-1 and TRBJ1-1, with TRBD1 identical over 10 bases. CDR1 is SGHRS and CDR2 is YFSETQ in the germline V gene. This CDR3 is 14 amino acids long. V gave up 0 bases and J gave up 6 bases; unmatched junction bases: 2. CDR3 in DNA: TGCGCCAGCAGCTTGGGACAGGGGGCGGCTGAAGCTTTCTTT. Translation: CASSLGQGAAEAFF.

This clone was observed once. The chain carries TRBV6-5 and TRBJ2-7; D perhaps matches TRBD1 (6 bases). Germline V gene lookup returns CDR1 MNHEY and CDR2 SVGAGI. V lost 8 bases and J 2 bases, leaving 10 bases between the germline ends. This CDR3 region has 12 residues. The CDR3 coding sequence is TGTGCCAGCCGCAGGGGCCCCTACGAGCAGTACTTC. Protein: CASRRGPYEQYF.

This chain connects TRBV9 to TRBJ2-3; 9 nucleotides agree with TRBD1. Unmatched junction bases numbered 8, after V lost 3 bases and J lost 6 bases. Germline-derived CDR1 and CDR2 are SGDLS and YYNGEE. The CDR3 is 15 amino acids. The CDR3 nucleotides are TGTGCCAGCAGCGCACAGGGGGCGGTAGGGGATACGCAGTATTTT. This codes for CASSAQGAVGDTQYF.

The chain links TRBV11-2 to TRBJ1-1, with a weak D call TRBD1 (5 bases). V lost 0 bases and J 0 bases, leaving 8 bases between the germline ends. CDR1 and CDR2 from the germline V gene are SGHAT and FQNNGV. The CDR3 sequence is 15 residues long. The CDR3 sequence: CASSLEGGLNTEAFF. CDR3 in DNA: TGTGCCAGCAGCTTAGAGGGGGGATTGAACACTGAAGCTTTCTTT.

CDR3 nucleotides: TGTGCCAGCAGTTTGCGGACTAGGGACCGAACCGGGGAGCTGTTTTTT. Amino acid sequence: CASSLRTRDRTGELFF. This sequence joins TRBV27 and TRBJ2-2; 7 positions match TRBD2. The CDR3 contains 16 residues. Germline V lookup: CDR1 MNHEY, CDR2 SMNVEV (reference sequence). The V and J ends lost 3 bases and 5 bases, in that order; junction bases with no gene match: 9.

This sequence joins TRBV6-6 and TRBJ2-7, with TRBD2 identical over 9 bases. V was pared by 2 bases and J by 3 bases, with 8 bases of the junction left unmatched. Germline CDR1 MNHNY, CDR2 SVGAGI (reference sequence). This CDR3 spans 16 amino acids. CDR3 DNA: TGTGCCAGCAGTTACCCTCCTAGCGGGAATTACTACGAGCAGTACTTC. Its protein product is CASSYPPSGNYYEQYF.

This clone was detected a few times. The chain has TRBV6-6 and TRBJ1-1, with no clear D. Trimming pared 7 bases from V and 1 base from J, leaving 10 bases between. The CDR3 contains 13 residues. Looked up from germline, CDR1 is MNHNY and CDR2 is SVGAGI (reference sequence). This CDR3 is CASTFDPNTEAFF. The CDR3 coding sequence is TGTGCCAGCACATTTGACCCGAACACTGAAGCTTTCTTT.

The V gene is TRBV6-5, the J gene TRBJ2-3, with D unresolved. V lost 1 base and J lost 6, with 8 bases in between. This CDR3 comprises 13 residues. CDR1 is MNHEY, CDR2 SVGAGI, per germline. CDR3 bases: TGTGCCAGCAGTTACTTGACGGCGGATACGCAGTATTTT. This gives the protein CASSYLTADTQYF.

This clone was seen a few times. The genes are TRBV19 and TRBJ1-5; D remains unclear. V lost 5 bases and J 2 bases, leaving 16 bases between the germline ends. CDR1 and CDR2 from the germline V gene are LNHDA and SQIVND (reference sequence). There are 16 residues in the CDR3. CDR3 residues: CASSPSRDGGNQPQHF. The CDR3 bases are TGTGCCAGTAGTCCAAGCCGAGACGGGGGCAATCAGCCCCAGCATTTT.